Listed below are T cell receptor beta chains from one sample, sequenced in a study of T cell responses to AZD1222 COVID-19 vaccine. Sequencing used immunoSEQ multiplex PCR; TCRdb keeps in-frame clones, though not all of them. This table holds about 110,000 clones, roughly 86% found once. This specimen was peripheral blood, taken on day 0 of AZD1222 vaccination. Receptors originate from an adult in good health. Both conserved end residues are part of each CDR3. D genes are given only for firm matches. The size field is filled for only some rows; it gives once, few, many or a size class.

TRBV12-3/TRBV12-4	.	TRBJ2-5	TRBD2	CASSRGEQETQYF	TGTGCCAGCAGCCGGGGGGAACAAGAGACCCAGTACTTC
TRBV7-3	.	TRBJ2-7	TRBD2	CASSPSGTYEQYF	TGTGCCAGCAGCCCTAGCGGCACATACGAGCAGTACTTC
TRBV18	.	TRBJ1-4	.	CASSFADYEKLFF	TGTGCCAGCTCTTTTGCGGACTATGAAAAACTGTTTTTT
TRBV24-1	.	TRBJ2-3	.	CATSDLGATGADTQYF	TGTGCCACCAGTGATTTGGGAGCGACGGGCGCAGATACGCAGTATTTT
TRBV28	.	TRBJ2-7	TRBD1	CASSPDRGGTYEQYF	TGTGCCAGCAGTCCCGACAGGGGGGGGACCTACGAGCAGTACTTC
TRBV27	.	TRBJ1-2	TRBD1	CASSFQRFRTGGFGYTF	TGTGCCAGCAGTTTCCAACGTTTTCGGACAGGGGGATTCGGCTACACCTTC
TRBV9	.	TRBJ1-1	.	CASSAGEGRGGTEAFF	TGTGCCAGCAGCGCAGGAGAGGGCCGGGGAGGAACTGAAGCTTTCTTT
TRBV7-2	.	TRBJ1-5	.	CASSLTPGLEPQHF	TGTGCCAGCAGCTTAACGCCAGGGCTCGAGCCCCAGCATTTT
TRBV6-5	once	TRBJ1-2	.	CATTTGNGYTF	TGTGCCACCACAACAGGGAACGGCTACACCTTC
TRBV6-5	.	TRBJ2-5	TRBD1	CASSYGQGPQETQYF	TGTGCCAGCAGTTACGGACAGGGCCCCCAAGAGACCCAGTACTTC
TRBV30	.	TRBJ2-3	.	CAWRVRAPDTQYF	TGTGCCTGGAGAGTCAGGGCCCCAGATACGCAGTATTTT
TRBV4-1	.	TRBJ1-5	.	CASSQEGGAGNQPQHF	TGCGCCAGCAGCCAAGAGGGGGGGGCTGGCAATCAGCCCCAGCATTTT
TRBV6-5	few	TRBJ2-1	TRBD2	CASKMTSGTYNEQFF	TGTGCCAGCAAGATGACTAGCGGAACCTACAATGAGCAGTTCTTC
TRBV24-1	.	TRBJ2-5	.	CATSDHTSSKETQYF	TGTGCCACCAGTGACCACACCTCCTCCAAGGAGACCCAGTACTTC
TRBV19	once	TRBJ2-5	.	CAVNLGDGTQYF	TGTGCCGTAAATCTGGGGGACGGGACCCAGTACTTC
TRBV20-1	.	TRBJ2-5	.	CSASWRATGETQYF	TGCAGTGCTAGTTGGCGTGCCACGGGGGAGACCCAGTACTTC
TRBV5-1	.	TRBJ2-7	TRBD1	CASRDRAYEQYF	TGCGCCAGCAGGGACAGGGCCTACGAGCAGTACTTC
TRBV6-1	.	TRBJ1-2	.	CASSEVLRDGYTF	TGTGCCAGCAGTGAAGTCCTTAGGGATGGCTACACCTTC
TRBV18	.	TRBJ2-3	TRBD2	CASSPAASGDTQYF	TGTGCCAGCTCACCAGCTGCTAGCGGCGATACGCAGTATTTT
TRBV12-3/TRBV12-4	.	TRBJ1-2	.	CASSLGGYGGYTF	TGTGCCAGCAGCCTAGGAGGGTACGGTGGCTACACCTTC
TRBV14	.	TRBJ1-1	.	CASSPRTGGTEAFF	TGTGCCAGCAGCCCTAGAACGGGGGGGACTGAAGCTTTCTTT
TRBV7-3	once	TRBJ1-1	TRBD1	CASSFSGQGRAEAFF	TGTGCCAGCAGCTTCTCGGGACAGGGGCGAGCTGAAGCTTTCTTT
TRBV7-8	.	TRBJ1-2	TRBD1	CASSPRTGFRGYTF	TGTGCCAGCAGCCCCCGGACAGGCTTCAGGGGCTACACCTTC
TRBV7-2	.	TRBJ2-2	.	CASSLGSGVNTGELFF	TGTGCCAGCAGCTTAGGTTCCGGGGTGAACACCGGGGAGCTGTTTTTT
TRBV11-2	.	TRBJ1-1	TRBD1	CASSLVETGGKAFF	TGTGCCAGCAGCTTAGTTGAGACAGGGGGCAAAGCTTTCTTT
TRBV27	.	TRBJ2-7	.	CASSENGLDGYEQYF	TGTGCCAGCAGCGAAAATGGCCTGGACGGCTACGAGCAGTACTTC
TRBV4-1	once	TRBJ1-3	.	CASSQVGQNSGNTIYF	TGCGCCAGCAGCCAAGTGGGGCAGAACTCTGGAAACACCATATATTTT
TRBV6-1	once	TRBJ1-3	.	CASSENGNSGNTIYF	TGTGCCAGCAGTGAAAACGGCAACTCTGGAAACACCATATATTTT
TRBV19	.	TRBJ1-1	.	CASSIPSVVGRNREAFF	TGTGCCAGTAGTATACCGTCCGTGGTGGGCAGGAACCGTGAAGCTTTCTTT
TRBV23-1	.	TRBJ2-7	.	CARPPPYYEQYF	TGCGCCAGACCCCCCCCCTACTACGAGCAGTACTTC
TRBV30	once	TRBJ1-4	TRBD1	CAWSWQGAWEKLFF	TGTGCCTGGAGTTGGCAGGGGGCTTGGGAAAAACTGTTTTTT
TRBV28	.	TRBJ1-5	TRBD1	CASARDRYRPQHF	TGTGCCAGCGCACGGGACAGATATCGGCCCCAGCATTTT
TRBV10-3	.	TRBJ1-5	.	CAISESNQPQHF	TGTGCCATCAGTGAATCCAATCAGCCCCAGCATTTT
TRBV5-1	few	TRBJ2-7	.	CASSLGETAYEQYF	TGCGCCAGCAGCTTGGGGGAGACAGCCTACGAGCAGTACTTC
TRBV5-5	.	TRBJ2-3	.	CASSLEADTQYF	TGTGCCAGCAGCTTGGAAGCCGATACGCAGTATTTT
TRBV6-6	once	TRBJ2-3	.	CASSRQEPSTDTQYF	TGTGCCAGCAGCCGACAGGAGCCAAGCACAGATACGCAGTATTTT
TRBV2	.	TRBJ2-3	TRBD2	CASIGTSGRTDTQYF	TGTGCCAGCATAGGGACTAGCGGCCGCACAGATACGCAGTATTTT
TRBV7-9	.	TRBJ2-3	.	CASSLVTRQDTQYF	TGTGCCAGCAGCTTAGTCACGCGACAAGATACGCAGTATTTT
TRBV10-2	.	TRBJ2-5	TRBD2	CASSEIGRGDQETQYF	TGCGCCAGCAGTGAGATCGGGCGGGGGGACCAAGAGACCCAGTACTTC
TRBV6-2/TRBV6-3	.	TRBJ2-7	.	CASSYGQLYEQYF	TGTGCCAGCAGTTACGGCCAGCTCTACGAGCAGTACTTC
TRBV2	.	TRBJ2-2	.	CASDREGLGTGELFF	TGTGCCAGTGACAGGGAGGGGCTCGGAACCGGGGAGCTGTTTTTT
TRBV12-3/TRBV12-4	.	TRBJ1-1	.	CASSLTTEAFF	TGTGCCAGCAGTTTAACGACTGAAGCTTTCTTT
TRBV5-4	.	TRBJ1-1	.	CASTPSGGRIPEAFF	TGTGCCAGCACCCCGAGCGGGGGGCGAATTCCTGAAGCTTTCTTT
TRBV6-5	.	TRBJ1-5	.	CASVTPYSNQPQHF	TGTGCCAGCGTGACACCCTATAGCAATCAGCCCCAGCATTTT
TRBV4-2	few	TRBJ2-7	.	CASSHLGPPQGNSYEQYF	TGTGCCAGCAGCCATTTGGGCCCCCCACAGGGTAACTCCTACGAGCAGTACTTC
TRBV6-5	.	TRBJ2-7	TRBD1	CASSSPGQTYEQYF	TGTGCCAGCAGTTCCCCGGGACAGACCTACGAGCAGTACTTC
TRBV9	.	TRBJ1-6	.	CARAGLNNSPLHF	TGTGCCAGGGCGGGACTGAATAATTCACCCCTCCACTTT
TRBV7-2	.	TRBJ1-1	TRBD1	CASSMDRATPAFF	TGTGCCAGCAGCATGGACAGGGCTACGCCAGCTTTCTTT
TRBV2	.	TRBJ2-5	.	CASRETQYF	TGTGCCAGCCGTGAGACCCAGTACTTC